What follows are 9 T cell receptor beta chains derived from one specimen sequenced in a study of control samples from healthy donors and cancer patients. The data were produced by immunoSEQ multiplex PCR, yet TCRdb's version contains in-frame clones alone and is incomplete. The sample includes fewer than 120,000 clones, roughly 90% seen only once; the top ten take 3.7%. Sequenced sample: PBMCs. Receptors originate from a woman aged 60 to 75 with lung cancer.

The chain links TRBV11-3 to TRBJ2-5; D is perhaps TRBD1 (6 bases). The CDR3 is made up of 13 amino acids. V was cut by 5 bases and J by 1 base, with 8 bases left in between. Germline lookup yields CDR1 SGHNT and CDR2 YENEEA. In DNA form, the CDR3 reads TGTGCCAGCAGCCCGACAGGCCAAGAGACCCAGTACTTC. Its protein is CASSPTGQETQYF.

The genes are TRBV19 and TRBJ1-2; D is perhaps TRBD1 (6 bases). Germline-derived CDR1 and CDR2 are LNHDA and SQIVND (reference sequence). The V gene lost 7 bases and the J gene lost 4 bases, with 19 bases spanning the gap. The CDR3 is made up of 15 amino acids. The CDR3 DNA is TGTGCCAGTAACGCCCGAGGGGGGGACTTCTATGGCTACACCTTC. It specifies CASNARGGDFYGYTF.

This chain connects TRBV12-3 or TRBV12-4 to TRBJ1-5, with unresolved D. This CDR3 spans 13 amino acids. Trimming took 7 bases from V and 6 from J, leaving 13 bases between them. CDR3 in DNA: TGTGCCAGCAAGAAGGACGAGGGTCAGCCCCAGCATTTT. As protein: CASKKDEGQPQHF.

This chain uses TRBV2 with TRBJ2-7; 8 bases agree with TRBD1. Germline CDR1 SNHLY, CDR2 FYNNEI. The length of the CDR3 is 13 residues. V lost 7 bases, J lost 9 bases, and 11 bases stayed unmatched. The CDR3 sequence: CASTRGQGGGQYF. The CDR3 nucleotides read TGTGCCAGCACCCGAGGACAGGGAGGTGGGCAGTACTTC.

In this sample, this clone turned up a few times. This rearrangement joins TRBV18 to TRBJ1-3; D call uncertain. Deletions cut 1 base from V and 0 bases from J, with 16 bases between. Germline assignment: CDR1 KGHSH and CDR2 LQKENI. The length of the CDR3 is 18 residues. CDR3: CASSPQGGTSNSGNTIYF. CDR3 in DNA: TGTGCCAGCTCACCACAGGGCGGAACTAGTAACTCTGGAAACACCATATATTTT.

This chain uses TRBV3-1 (or the pseudogene TRBV3-2) with TRBJ2-2; 7 bases agree with TRBD1. The ends lost 4 bases at V and 4 bases at J; junction bases unmatched: 9. The CDR3 totals 16 residues. The germline V gene has CDR1 LGHDT and CDR2 YNNKEL (reference sequence). The CDR3 DNA is TGTGCCAGCAGCCTGAGGGCAGGGGGTGGCACCGGGGAGCTGTTTTTT. Translation gives CASSLRAGGGTGELFF.

The rearrangement joins TRBV7-2 to TRBJ2-7; possibly TRBD1 or TRBD2 for D (6 bases each). Germline V lookup: CDR1 SGHTA, CDR2 FQGNSA. The germline V and J ends were trimmed by 5 bases and 2 bases, with 13 bases remaining between them. This CDR3 comprises 14 residues. For the CDR3, the DNA is TGTGCCAGCAGCCTACGGGGGCCCCCCTACGAGCAGTACTTC. Protein sequence: CASSLRGPPYEQYF.

The V call is TRBV3-1 (or the pseudogene TRBV3-2), the J call TRBJ2-7; unclear D gene. The germline gives CDR1 LGHDT, CDR2 YNNKEL (reference sequence). Trimming shortened V by 2 bases and J by 1 base, and 9 bases separated the two germline ends. The CDR3 consists of 14 residues. CDR3 amino acids: CASSQRLESYEQYF. In DNA, the CDR3 is TGTGCCAGCAGCCAACGGCTAGAATCCTACGAGCAGTACTTC.

As regards this clone: This sample includes further DNA sequences coding for the same CDR3. This chain uses TRBV3-1 (or the pseudogene TRBV3-2) with TRBJ2-2; unclear D gene. CDR1 and CDR2 (germline): LGHDT, YNNKEL (reference sequence). Trimming took 3 bases from V and 1 from J, leaving 6 bases between them. The CDR3 sequence is 14 residues long. The DNA for the CDR3 is TGTGCCAGCAGCCAGGGCCGGAACACCGGGGAGCTGTTTTTT. It codes for CASSQGRNTGELFF.